This record covers a single T cell receptor (beta chain). Its antigen is not identified. The sample belongs to a study of CXCR3-negative and CXCR3-positive naive CD8 T cells. Study information: Across all libraries, TRB reads numbered approximately 150 million, with about 1.5 +/- 0.3 million in each library.

CDR3 length: 16 amino acids. The germline V gene encodes CDR1 MGHRA and CDR2 YSYEKL. Study-level points and caveats: Both naive subsets, CXCR3-negative and CXCR3-positive, displayed similar TRBV-TRBJ usage, unlike memory cells. Naive cells with CXCR3 showed TRB CDR3s that were more hydrophobic than those in CXCR3-negative naive cells.

It was by 5' RACE with UMI labels that the TRB cDNA libraries were prepared. TCRdb reprocessed the 5' RACE reads and keeps a single row for each CDR3 protein, giving no DNA. The repertoire table contains 150,000 to 180,000 distinct CDR3 sequences. Naive CD8+ T lymphocytes were specified as CD45RO-CCR7+CD27+CD95-. The TCR comes from a human donor in good health. Some clones in this sample may be carry-over from other donors' samples. Input material: naive CXCR3+ CD8+ T cells from blood. Subset in this sample: CD45RO-CCR7+CD27+CD95- naive CD8+ T cells expressing CXCR3 (TNR3+). This chain connects TRBV4-1 to TRBJ2-1. The CDR3: CASSRSMGNSYNEQFF.